This T cell receptor beta chain was observed in a study of T-cell memory formation after mild COVID-19. Overall study results and limits: Some clones that responded were present in memory (sampled pre-infection), which suggests cross-reactive memory joined. Clones contracting over day 15 to 85 were CD4/CD8 balanced, with later expanders leaning CD4+.

This clonotype occurred many times. Its antigen is as yet unknown. Libraries for TCRalpha and TCRbeta carried sample barcodes and unique molecular identifiers via 5'RACE. MiXCR, applied by TCRdb to the 5' RACE reads, yields one record per CDR3 protein. The repertoire holds over 500,000 distinct CDR3 sequences, approximately 15% seen once, with less than 10% in the top ten. This CDR3 has 14 amino acids. Germline CDR1 MNHNY, CDR2 SVGAGI (reference sequence). Material for sequencing was PBMCs or a T cell subset sorted from them (not recorded which). The receptor's source is an adult woman who had mild COVID-19 (a few samples of this study predate the infection). Cell type and time point are not known. V gene TRBV6-6 combines with J gene TRBJ2-7, with 8 bases identical to TRBD2. The CDR3 coding sequence is TGTGCTTCGTCCGGGAGGGACCTCTCCTACGAGCAGTACTTC. Residues: CASSGRDLSYEQYF.